This T cell receptor beta chain originates from a study of blood T cell repertoires in COVID-19. Study overall: The United States, Italy and Spain provided the acute and convalescent COVID-19 samples.

This CDR3 has 14 amino acids. The junction had 3 bases not matched to a gene; V was cut back by 1 base and J by 7 bases. The germline CDR1 and CDR2 sequences are LGHNA and YSLEER. Adults between about 18 and 95 years of age took part from some 25 US areas. Participant-reported clinical history was the basis for cohort assignment. Per the authors' pipeline: Estimation of nucleated cell counts relied on the amplification of reference gene primers. Sequenced by immunoSEQ multiplex PCR; TCRdb stores in-frame clones only, minus some. D and trimming were read from the DNA, whereas the V and J calls and clone size are those reported in that table. The repertoire holds approximately 220,000 clones, with around 92% as singletons.

The rearrangement joins TRBV4-3 to TRBJ1-4, with 7 bases lining up with TRBD1. The TCR originated in a woman aged 25 to 39 with acute COVID-19. Material: PBMCs or T cells enriched from blood (not recorded which). Here the CDR3 reads CASSQGQGGEKLFF. CDR3 coding DNA: TGCGCCAGCAGCCAAGGACAGGGTGGTGAAAAACTGTTTTTT.